This T cell receptor beta chain was recorded in a study of regulatory T cells in long-lasting Graves disease. According to the study, TCR beta libraries were built with iRepertoire HTBI primers and CDR3-region Arm-PCR. From the multiplex PCR reads, TCRdb called clonotypes with MiXCR, one entry per CDR3 protein. This sample has 500,000 or so distinct CDR3 sequences, with around 15% found just once. Study results and caveats: There were preferences for TRBV28, TRBJ1-2 and TRBJ2-5 in persistent disease.

CDR3 length: 16 amino acids. Germline CDR1 reads MDHEN; CDR2 reads SYDVKM. The V and J ends lost 4 bases and 0 bases, in that order; junction bases with no gene match: 6. As to time point: newly diagnosed GD, antithyroid drugs for less than 3 months. PBMC RNA served as the TCR library source. Guidelines of the American Thyroid Association were used to diagnose Graves' disease. About this clonotype: What it binds is not known.

These data were likewise used in another study, on T cells in Graves' hyperthyroidism and ophthalmopathy. In that study: The study excluded patients with uncontrolled infection, other autoimmune disease, pregnancy or lactation. First-round RT-PCR of the TCR CDR3 relied on the HTBI primer set.

The chain carries TRBV28 and TRBJ1-3; TRBD1 aligns across 7 bases. The sequencing here drew on peripheral blood mononuclear cells (PBMCs), taken at new diagnosis, from a patient treated with antithyroid drugs. This clonotype was sampled from a woman aged 45 to 65 with Graves disease. The DNA of the CDR3 is TGTGCCAGCAGTTCCCGGACAGGAGTCTCTGGAAACACCATATATTTT. Amino acids: CASSSRTGVSGNTIYF.